This T cell receptor (beta chain) was profiled in a study of shared clonotypes between healthy human individuals. Profiling relied on immunoSEQ multiplex PCR, and the TCRdb table lists in-frame clones only, not all of them. This table holds around 1.1 million clones, around 78% found once. Per the germline V gene, CDR1 is MDHEN and CDR2 is SYDVKM. V was shortened by 5 bases and J by 4 bases, with 17 bases between the two germline ends. The CDR3 loop spans 15 amino acids. The rearrangement joins TRBV28 to TRBJ1-1; D not resolved. The sequence was collected from a man aged 18 to 35 in good health. Some clones in this sample may be carry-over from other donors' samples. The specimen was memory CD4+ T cells from PBMCs. Regarding subset: CD45RA-negative fraction. The CDR3 here is CASSPLLGRGTEAFF. The CDR3 DNA follows: TGTGCCAGCAGTCCTTTGCTAGGTCGGGGCACTGAAGCTTTCTTT. Using reference TRBV28 and TRBJ1-1 for the parts outside the CDR3, the full variable domain is DVKVTQSSRYLVKRTGEKVFLECVQDMDHENMFWYRQDPGLGLRLIYFSYDVKMKEKGDIPEGYSVSREKKERFSLILESASTNQTSMYLCASSPLLGRGTEAFFGQGTRLTVV.